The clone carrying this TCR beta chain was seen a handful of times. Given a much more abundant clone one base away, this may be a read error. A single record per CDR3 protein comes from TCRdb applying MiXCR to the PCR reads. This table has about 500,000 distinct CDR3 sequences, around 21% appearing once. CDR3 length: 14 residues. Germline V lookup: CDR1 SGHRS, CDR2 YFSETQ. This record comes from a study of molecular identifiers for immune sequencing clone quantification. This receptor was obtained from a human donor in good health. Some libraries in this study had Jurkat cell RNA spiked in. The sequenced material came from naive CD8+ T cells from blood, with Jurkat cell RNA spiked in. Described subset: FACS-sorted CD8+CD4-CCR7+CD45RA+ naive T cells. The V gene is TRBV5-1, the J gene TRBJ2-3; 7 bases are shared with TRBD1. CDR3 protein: CASSIGTDTDTLYF. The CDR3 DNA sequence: TGCGCCAGCAGCATCGGGACAGACACAGATACGCTGTATTTT.